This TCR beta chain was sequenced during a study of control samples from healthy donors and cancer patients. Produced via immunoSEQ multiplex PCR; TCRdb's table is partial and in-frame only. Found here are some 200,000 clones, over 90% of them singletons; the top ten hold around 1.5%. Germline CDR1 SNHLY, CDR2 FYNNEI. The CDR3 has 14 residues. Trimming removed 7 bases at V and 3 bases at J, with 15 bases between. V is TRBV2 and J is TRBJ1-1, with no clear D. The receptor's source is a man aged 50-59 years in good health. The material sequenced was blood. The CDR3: CASKQVRGDTEAFF. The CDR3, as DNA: TGTGCCAGCAAGCAAGTGAGAGGTGACACTGAAGCTTTCTTT.